This entry lists 27 T cell receptor beta chains sequenced from one sample in a study of blood T cell repertoires in COVID-19. Clones were sequenced by immunoSEQ multiplex PCR, and TCRdb holds only the in-frame ones, with some missing. This sample has about 160,000 clones, with around 93% found just once. What was sequenced was peripheral blood. These receptors all come from a man under 40 with COVID-19, enrolled during active disease.

The V call is TRBV5-6, the J call TRBJ1-3; D is uncertain. The CDR3 loop spans 14 amino acids. V lost 2 bases and J 0 bases, leaving 6 bases between the germline ends. CDR1 SGHDT and CDR2 YYEEEE come from the germline V gene. CDR3 in DNA: TGTGCCAGCAGCTTTCAGTTCTCTGGAAACACCATATATTTT. Translating gives CASSFQFSGNTIYF. The variable domain in full, completed from reference TRBV5-6 and TRBJ1-3, reads DAGVTQSPTHLIKTRGQQVTLRCSPKSGHDTVSWYQQALGQGPQFIFQYYEEEERQRGNFPDRFSGHQFPNYSSELNVNALLLGDSALYLCASSFQFSGNTIYFGEGSWLTVV.

This chain connects TRBV3-1 (or the pseudogene TRBV3-2) to TRBJ2-5, with D hard to call. The CDR3 loop spans 13 amino acids. Looked up from germline, CDR1 is LGHDT and CDR2 is YNNKEL (reference sequence). Trimming cost V 1 base and J 4 bases, with 7 bases left between them. CDR3 nucleotides: TGTGCCAGCAGCCAAGGAGGTATAGAGACCCAGTACTTC. Residues: CASSQGGIETQYF.

The chain recombines TRBV7-2 with TRBJ1-2; D perhaps matches TRBD1 (5 bases). Germline-derived CDR1 and CDR2 are SGHTA and FQGNSA. V was shortened by 1 base and J by 8 bases, with 17 bases between the two germline ends. The CDR3 is 15 residues long. The CDR3 sequence: CASSLEGQGAEGYTF. Here the CDR3 DNA reads TGTGCCAGCAGCTTAGAAGGCCAAGGGGCGGAAGGCTACACCTTC.

This clone was recorded a few times. V usage is TRBV2 and J usage is TRBJ1-5, with 8 bases that match TRBD1. The ends lost 6 bases at V and 4 bases at J; junction bases unmatched: 8. The CDR3 has 15 amino acids. CDR1 SNHLY and CDR2 FYNNEI come from the germline V gene. The CDR3 DNA reads TGTGCCAGCAGGTCCGACAGGGGATCGAATCAGCCCCAGCATTTT. Its protein is CASRSDRGSNQPQHF.

This chain joins TRBV6-5 and TRBJ1-2, with 10 bases fitting TRBD1. The trim removed 2 bases at V and 8 bases at J, leaving 5 bases unmatched. The CDR3 is 14 amino acids. Germline-derived CDR1 and CDR2 are MNHEY and SVGAGI. CDR3 coding DNA: TGTGCCAGCAGTTACCGGGACAGGGGAGGCGGCTACACCTTC. It encodes CASSYRDRGGGYTF.

The rearrangement joins TRBV7-9 to TRBJ1-2; 8 bases map to TRBD1. The CDR3 covers 15 residues. Per germline, CDR1 SEHNR and CDR2 FQNEAQ (reference sequence). The trim removed 4 bases at V and 4 bases at J, leaving 8 bases unmatched. Written as DNA, the CDR3 is TGTGCCAGCAGCTGGGCTCCGGGACAGGTCTATGGCTACACCTTC. As protein: CASSWAPGQVYGYTF.

The J gene is TRBJ2-7, the V gene TRBV7-2; D call uncertain. V was pared by 5 bases and J by 4 bases, with 6 bases between. The CDR3 has 11 amino acids. CDR1 is SGHTA and CDR2 is FQGNSA in the germline V gene. The CDR3 DNA reads TGTGCCAGCAGCCGTAATTACGAGCAGTACTTC. Amino acids: CASSRNYEQYF.

V is TRBV5-4 and J is TRBJ1-5; D gene unclear. Germline loops: CDR1 SGHNT, CDR2 YYREEE (reference sequence). The V end was cut by 1 base, the J end by 1 base, with 6 bases between. The CDR3 is made up of 14 amino acids. In DNA form, the CDR3 reads TGTGCCAGCAGCTTGCGGGGAAGCAATCAGCCCCAGCATTTT. Protein product: CASSLRGSNQPQHF.

This clone was seen a handful of times. The V and J genes are TRBV28 and TRBJ2-1; D might be TRBD2 (5 bases). The ends were cut back, 3 bases at V and 8 bases at J, with 11 bases in the middle. The germline gives CDR1 MDHEN, CDR2 SYDVKM. The CDR3 is made up of 13 amino acids. The CDR3 DNA sequence: TGTGCCAGCAGTTTCGGGGAGTCCTATGAGCAGTTCTTC. Translation gives CASSFGESYEQFF.

V and J are TRBV27 and TRBJ2-7; D gene unclear. CDR3 length: 14 amino acids. V lost 1 base to trimming and J lost 0 bases, with 7 bases between them. Per the germline V gene, CDR1 is MNHEY and CDR2 is SMNVEV (reference sequence). Here the CDR3 reads CASSLWASSYEQYF. The CDR3 region has the DNA TGTGCCAGCAGTTTATGGGCAAGCTCCTACGAGCAGTACTTC.

V usage is TRBV28 and J usage is TRBJ1-1; 7 positions match TRBD1. Per the germline V gene, CDR1 is MDHEN and CDR2 is SYDVKM. The CDR3 runs to 15 residues. V trimming: 4 bases; J trimming: 4 bases; junction bases outside the gene matches: 9. The CDR3 loop reads CASSSVGNRGTEAFF. CDR3 sequence (DNA): TGTGCCAGCAGTTCCGTAGGGAACAGGGGCACTGAAGCTTTCTTT.

The chain uses TRBV6-2 or TRBV6-3 and TRBJ2-4; tentatively, D is TRBD2 (6 bases). CDR1 and CDR2 from the germline V gene are MNHEY and SVGEGT. The CDR3 covers 17 residues. V shed 4 bases and J shed 0 bases, with 16 bases lying between them. The CDR3 coding sequence is TGTGCCAGCAGTTCAATAGGAGGGGTACTAGCCAAAAACATTCAGTACTTC. Amino acids: CASSSIGGVLAKNIQYF.

This clone was recorded once. V and J are TRBV5-1 and TRBJ1-1; 10 bases line up with TRBD1. The length of the CDR3 is 17 residues. Germline V gene lookup returns CDR1 SGHRS and CDR2 YFSETQ. J lost 0 bases, V lost 4 bases, and 9 bases had no gene match. CDR3 amino acids: CASSPGWTGGLNTEAFF. DNA of the CDR3: TGCGCCAGCAGCCCGGGCTGGACAGGGGGGCTGAACACTGAAGCTTTCTTT.

The chain is built from TRBV2 and TRBJ1-5, with D possibly matching TRBD1 (6 bases). The ends were cut back, 6 bases at V and 2 bases at J, with 14 bases in the middle. Germline V CDR1 and CDR2: SNHLY, FYNNEI. The CDR3 covers 15 residues. CDR3 loop: CASRSGGAGNQPQHF. The DNA for the CDR3 is TGTGCCAGCAGGTCGGGGGGGGCGGGCAATCAGCCCCAGCATTTT.

The genes are TRBV5-8 and TRBJ1-5, with D perhaps TRBD1 (5 bases). Germline V gives CDR1 SGHTS, CDR2 YDEGEE. V lost 4 bases to trimming and J lost 7 bases, with 15 bases between them. This CDR3 is built from 14 residues. DNA for the CDR3: TGTGCCAGCAGCCCCTGGGGGGTAAGGCAGCCCCAGCATTTT. Translation gives CASSPWGVRQPQHF.

V gene TRBV19 combines with J gene TRBJ1-6; 7 nucleotides line up with TRBD1. CDR1 and CDR2 from the germline V gene are LNHDA and SQIVND (reference sequence). Trimming removed 5 bases from V and 13 bases from J; junction bases left unmatched: 8. The CDR3 totals 13 residues. Here the CDR3 reads CASSRQGRGPLHF. In nucleotides, the CDR3 is TGTGCCAGTAGTCGACAGGGAAGAGGGCCCCTCCACTTT.

V usage is TRBV19 and J usage is TRBJ2-1; 11 bases match TRBD2. The CDR3 spans 18 residues. Germline lookup yields CDR1 LNHDA and CDR2 SQIVND (reference sequence). Losses at the gene ends were 3 bases for V and 3 bases for J; bases not matched to a gene: 10. CDR3 bases: TGTGCCAGTAGTATCGCAATTTCCGGGACTAGCGGCTACAATGAGCAGTTCTTC. It codes for CASSIAISGTSGYNEQFF.

The chain is built from TRBV6-5 and TRBJ1-1; TRBD1 agrees at 8 bases. Unmatched junction bases numbered 3, after V lost 5 bases and J lost 1 base. Germline V gene data show CDR1 as MNHEY and CDR2 as SVGAGI. CDR3 length equals 14 residues. In nucleotides, the CDR3 is TGTGCCAGCAGTCACACAGGGGGGAACACTGAAGCTTTCTTT. It translates to CASSHTGGNTEAFF.

This sequence joins TRBV24-1 and TRBJ2-1; TRBD2 agrees at 10 bases. The J segment lost 7 bases and the V segment lost 4 bases, leaving 9 bases of the junction unmatched. Germline V gene sequence: CDR1 KGHDR, CDR2 SFDVKD. The length of the CDR3 is 16 residues. In DNA, the CDR3 is TGTGCCACCAGTGAGCCTAGCGGGAGCAGTGAGAATGAGCAGTTCTTC. Protein: CATSEPSGSSENEQFF.

The rearrangement joins TRBV5-1 to TRBJ2-7, with D maybe TRBD1 (6 bases). Germline CDR1 reads SGHRS; CDR2 reads YFSETQ. This CDR3 region has 15 residues. Trimming removed 0 bases at V and 1 base at J, with 11 bases between. The CDR3 DNA follows: TGCGCCAGCAGCTTGGCCCTAGGGACATCCTACGAGCAGTACTTC. It yields the protein CASSLALGTSYEQYF. The variable domain in full, with the rest retrieved from reference TRBV5-1 and TRBJ2-7, is KAGVTQTPRYLIKTRGQQVTLSCSPISGHRSVSWYQQTPGQGLQFLFEYFSETQRNKGNFPGRFSGRQFSNSRSEMNVSTLELGDSALYLCASSLALGTSYEQYFGPGTRLTVT.

The chain employs TRBV11-3 and TRBJ2-6; no definite D call. Germline V CDR1 and CDR2: SGHNT, YENEEA. The CDR3 contains 14 residues. Trimming removed 4 bases from V and 0 bases from J, with 4 bases in between. The CDR3 DNA follows: TGTGCCAGCAGCTCTCGCTCTGGGGCCAACGTCCTGACTTTC. This codes for CASSSRSGANVLTF.

The chain links TRBV30 to TRBJ1-1; D is uncertain. Deletions cut 0 bases from V and 3 bases from J, with 5 bases between. Germline CDR1 reads GTSNPN; CDR2 reads SVGIG (reference sequence). The CDR3 runs 12 residues. DNA for the CDR3: TGTGCCTGGAGTGTATCCGACACTGAAGCTTTCTTT. It specifies CAWSVSDTEAFF.

The rearrangement joins TRBV19 to TRBJ1-1; a possible D gene is TRBD1 (5 bases). V was clipped by 3 bases and J by 0 bases, with 8 bases between them. Germline V gives CDR1 LNHDA, CDR2 SQIVND (reference sequence). The CDR3 loop spans 14 amino acids. The CDR3 region is CASSMGLLNTEAFF. DNA for the CDR3: TGTGCCAGTAGTATGGGACTTTTGAACACTGAAGCTTTCTTT.

The chain couples TRBV5-5 to TRBJ1-6; D is perhaps TRBD1 (5 bases). The V gene's germline CDR1 is SGHKS and CDR2 YYEKEE (reference sequence). CDR3 length: 14 amino acids. Trimming cost V 1 base and J 7 bases, with 9 bases left between them. Here the CDR3 DNA reads TGTGCCAGCAGCTTGATGACAGACAATTCACCCCTCCACTTT. As protein: CASSLMTDNSPLHF.

The gene calls are TRBV7-2 and TRBJ2-1; 8 bases are a match to TRBD1. The CDR3 spans 15 residues. CDR1 is SGHTA, CDR2 FQGNSA, per germline. Unmatched junction bases numbered 11, after V lost 5 bases and J lost 8 bases. The CDR3 DNA sequence: TGTGCCAGCAGCGTAGACAGGGGCGGAATCGATGAGCAGTTCTTC. It yields the protein CASSVDRGGIDEQFF.

As for this clone: Germline and junction disagree at one end, which may indicate a read error. This chain connects TRBV27 to TRBJ2-3; D is perhaps TRBD1 (6 bases). From germline, CDR1 is MNHEY and CDR2 SMNVEV (reference sequence). CDR3 length: 12 residues. CDR3 region: CASRLVTGTQYF. In DNA, the CDR3 is TGTGCCAGCAGGCTGGTGACAGGTACGCAGTATTTT.

The rearrangement uses TRBV29-1 and TRBJ2-1, with D possibly being TRBD1 (5 bases). The V end lost 4 bases, the J end lost 3 bases, and 10 bases lay between the germline ends. This CDR3 is built from 13 residues. Germline V gives CDR1 SQVTM, CDR2 ANQGSEA. This CDR3 is CSVAGANYNEQFF. In DNA, the CDR3 is TGCAGCGTTGCTGGGGCGAACTACAATGAGCAGTTCTTC.